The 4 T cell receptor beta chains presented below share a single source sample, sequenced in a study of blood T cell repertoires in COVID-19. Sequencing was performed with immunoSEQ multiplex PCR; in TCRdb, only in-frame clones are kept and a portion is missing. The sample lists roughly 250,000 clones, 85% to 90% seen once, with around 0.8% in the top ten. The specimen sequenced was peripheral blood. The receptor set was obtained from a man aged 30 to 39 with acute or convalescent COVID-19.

CDR3 loop: CASSTGQGSNEKLFF. CDR3 nucleotide sequence: TGTGCCAGCAGCACAGGACAGGGGTCGAATGAAAAACTGTTTTTT. The chain combines TRBV11-2 with TRBJ1-4, with 9 bases that match TRBD1. The CDR3 is 15 residues long. Per germline, CDR1 SGHAT and CDR2 FQNNGV. V was pared by 5 bases and J by 5 bases, with 6 bases of the junction left unmatched.

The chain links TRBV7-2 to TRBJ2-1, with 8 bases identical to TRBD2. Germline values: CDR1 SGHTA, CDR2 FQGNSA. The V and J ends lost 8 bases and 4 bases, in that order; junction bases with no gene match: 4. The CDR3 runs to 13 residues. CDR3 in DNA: TGTGCCAGCCAAGCGGGAGTATACAATGAGCAGTTCTTC. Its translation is CASQAGVYNEQFF.

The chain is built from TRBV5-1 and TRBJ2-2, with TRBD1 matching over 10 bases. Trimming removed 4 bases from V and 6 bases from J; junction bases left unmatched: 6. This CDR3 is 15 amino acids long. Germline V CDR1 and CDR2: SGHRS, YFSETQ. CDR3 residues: CASSHGTGVSGELFF. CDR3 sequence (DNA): TGCGCCAGCAGCCACGGGACAGGGGTGTCCGGGGAGCTGTTTTTT.

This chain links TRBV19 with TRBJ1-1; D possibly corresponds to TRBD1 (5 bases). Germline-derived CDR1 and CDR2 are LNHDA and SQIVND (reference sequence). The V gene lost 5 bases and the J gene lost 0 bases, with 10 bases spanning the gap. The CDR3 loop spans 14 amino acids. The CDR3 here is CASSFDSLNTEAFF. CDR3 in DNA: TGTGCCAGTAGTTTTGACAGTCTGAACACTGAAGCTTTCTTT.